The rows below give T cell receptor beta chains drawn from one sample of a study of brain T cells in children with intractable seizures. Libraries were prepared by immunoSEQ multiplex PCR; TCRdb keeps only in-frame clonotypes and omits some of them. The sample contains a few hundred thousand clones, nearly 95% of which appear only once. Sequenced here: peripheral blood, sampled 4 to 5 months after surgery. The receptors stem from a boy younger than two with tuberous sclerosis and intractable seizures. Both conserved end residues are part of each CDR3. A D gene is named only where the DNA matches it firmly. Not all rows give a size; the values are once, few, many and, for expanded clones, a class.

clone_size d_call j_call v_call cdr3_nt cdr3_aa
NA NA TRBJ2-2 TRBV6-5 TGTGCCAGCAGTTACTCTGGATTCGGGGAGCTGTTTTTT CASSYSGFGELFF
NA TRBD1 TRBJ1-2 TRBV6-5 TGTGCCAGCAGTTACGGGACAGGGGACTATGGCTACACCTTC CASSYGTGDYGYTF
NA NA TRBJ2-7 TRBV3-1/TRBV3-2 TGTGCCAGCAGCCAAGCCCACGAGCAGTACTTC CASSQAHEQYF
NA NA TRBJ2-1 TRBV6-1 TGTGCCAGCAGTGAAGGGTGGTCCAGCGATGAGCAGTTCTTC CASSEGWSSDEQFF
few TRBD1 TRBJ1-2 TRBV2 TGTGCCAGTTTGGGACAGGGGATGGGTGGCTACACCTTC CASLGQGMGGYTF
NA TRBD1 TRBJ1-1 TRBV27 TGTGCCAGCAGTCTCAACAGGGGTGCTGAAGCTTTCTTT CASSLNRGAEAFF
NA TRBD1 TRBJ1-1 TRBV2 TGTGCCAGCAGAGACAGGGGGATGGGAACTGAAGCTTTCTTT CASRDRGMGTEAFF
NA NA TRBJ2-5 TRBV27 TGTGCCAGCAGTTTGTATCGGGGCTACAGGGAGACCCAGTACTTC CASSLYRGYRETQYF
NA TRBD1 TRBJ2-2 TRBV28 TGTGCCAGCAGGCTAGGGGGCGCGAACACCGGGGAGCTGTTTTTT CASRLGGANTGELFF
NA TRBD1 TRBJ1-1 TRBV5-5 TGTGCCAGCAGCACCCTGACAGGGGAGAACACTGAAGCTTTCTTT CASSTLTGENTEAFF
NA NA TRBJ2-7 TRBV5-6 TGTGCCAGCAGCTTAGGGAACTACGAGCAGTACTTC CASSLGNYEQYF
NA NA TRBJ1-5 TRBV27 TGTGCCAGCAGTTTAGCTCGAGGCAATCAGCCCCAGCATTTT CASSLARGNQPQHF
NA TRBD2 TRBJ2-1 TRBV4-1 TGCGCCAGCAGCCAAGATGAAGCGGGGCCCGACAATGAGCAGTTCTTC CASSQDEAGPDNEQFF
NA TRBD1 TRBJ1-6 TRBV7-9 TGTGCCAGCAGCCCCGGACAGGGGGATTCACCCCTCCACTTT CASSPGQGDSPLHF
NA TRBD2 TRBJ2-7 TRBV27 TGTGCCAGCAGTACCAGGACTAGCGGGAGCTACGAGCAGTACTTC CASSTRTSGSYEQYF
NA TRBD2 TRBJ2-1 TRBV18 TGTGCCAGCTCACCTAGACTAGCGGGGACTTACAATGAGCAGTTCTTC CASSPRLAGTYNEQFF